This T cell receptor beta chain came from a study of cytomegalovirus exposure and HLA in healthy donors. As to this clone: Its antigen is unknown. Other DNA sequences in this sample translate to the same CDR3.

The PCR had 60 Vbeta and 13 Jbeta primers. Method: immunoSEQ multiplex PCR; TCRdb's copy keeps in-frame clones and lacks some. The sample includes around 100,000 clones, 76% of them seen just once. Findings and limits, study-wide: Excluded: some indistinguishable V segments such as TRBV6-2 and TRBV6-3. Productive status was seen about 90% or about 30% of the time for most TCR beta V segments in an earlier analysis.

Trimming shortened V by 4 bases and J by 3 bases, and 7 bases separated the two germline ends. In germline, CDR1 is MDHEN, CDR2 SYDVKM. This CDR3 is built from 12 residues. Healthy individuals who donated bone marrow served as the donors. J is TRBJ2-7 and V is TRBV28, with D unclear. This receptor was identified in a man aged 35 to 55 in good health and CMV-seronegative. Input material: PBMCs. Here the CDR3 reads CASSSTNYEQYV. CDR3 nucleotides: TGTGCCAGCAGTTCTACTAACTACGAGCAGTACGTC.